Reported below is one T cell receptor (beta chain). These data originate in a study of OX40 agonist ivuxolimab in advanced cancers. V shed 3 bases and J 3 bases; nucleotides not matched to a gene: 9. CDR3 length: 16 amino acids. Germline-derived CDR1 and CDR2 are MNHEY and SMNVEV (reference sequence). Clones were read by immunoSEQ multiplex PCR, and TCRdb kept only the in-frame ones, dropping some. The sample records tens of thousands of clones, nearly 85% being singletons. The chain couples TRBV27 to TRBJ2-7; 9 bases line up with TRBD1. The input for sequencing was CD4+ or CD8+ T cells sorted from blood, taken in a trial of the OX40 agonist ivuxolimab. The source is an adult with an advanced solid tumor such as melanoma, head and neck, liver or kidney cancer. The CDR3 protein is CASSFGPGTGFYEQYF. The CDR3 DNA reads as TGTGCCAGCAGTTTTGGGCCAGGGACAGGGTTCTACGAGCAGTACTTC.